These 29 T cell receptor beta chains came from one sample sequenced in a study of blood T cell repertoires in COVID-19. The table came from immunoSEQ multiplex PCR; TCRdb's copy has only in-frame clones and leaves some out. The table includes fewer than 300,000 clones, around four fifths detected once. The sequencing sample was made of peripheral blood. The receptors stem from a woman between 45 and 60 years old who had recovered from COVID-19.

The J gene is TRBJ1-1, the V gene TRBV5-4; 7 positions agree with TRBD1. The CDR3 sequence is 14 residues long. Germline V gene lookup returns CDR1 SGHNT and CDR2 YYREEE (reference sequence). The J segment lost 7 bases and the V segment lost 0 bases, leaving 6 bases of the junction unmatched. The CDR3 protein is CASSLAKGTVEAFF. The CDR3 coding sequence is TGTGCCAGCAGCTTGGCCAAGGGGACAGTTGAAGCTTTCTTT.

The CDR3 loop is CASSPYPGTGDYGYTF. Here the CDR3 DNA reads TGTGCCAGCAGCCCTTACCCCGGGACAGGAGACTATGGCTACACCTTC. This chain links TRBV7-9 with TRBJ1-2; 8 nucleotides line up with TRBD1. The CDR3 is 16 amino acids. CDR1 is SEHNR and CDR2 is FQNEAQ in the germline V gene (reference sequence). Losses at the gene ends were 5 bases for V and 3 bases for J; bases not matched to a gene: 11.

This chain connects TRBV2 to TRBJ1-2, with D perhaps TRBD1 (5 bases). From germline, CDR1 is SNHLY and CDR2 FYNNEI. Between the trimmed V and J ends, which lost 5 bases and 7 bases, there was a span of 20 bases. This CDR3 has 15 amino acids. The CDR3 coding sequence is TGTGCCAGCAGTCCCGGACTGGGGGGGTCGACTGGCTACACCTTC. Translating it yields CASSPGLGGSTGYTF.

The rearrangement joins TRBV7-9 to TRBJ1-2; TRBD1 matches at 7 bases. Trimming removed 6 bases from V and 2 bases from J; junction bases left unmatched: 9. Looked up from germline, CDR1 is SEHNR and CDR2 is FQNEAQ (reference sequence). This CDR3 contains 15 residues. The CDR3 sequence: CASRETGAGNYGYTF. The CDR3 DNA reads as TGTGCCAGCAGAGAAACAGGGGCGGGGAACTATGGCTACACCTTC.

The V call is TRBV7-9, the J call TRBJ2-2; maybe TRBD1 (6 bases). The CDR3 consists of 14 residues. In germline, CDR1 is SEHNR, CDR2 FQNEAQ (reference sequence). Trimming took 5 bases from V and 3 from J, leaving 10 bases between them. CDR3 loop: CASSSRQDTGELFF. CDR3 DNA: TGTGCCAGCAGCAGTCGACAGGACACCGGGGAGCTGTTTTTT.

On this clone itself: This same CDR3 is encoded by further DNA sequences in the sample. The gene calls are TRBV7-2 and TRBJ2-5, with a weak D call TRBD1 (6 bases). The CDR3 has 14 amino acids. Germline V CDR1 and CDR2: SGHTA, FQGNSA. V lost 0 bases and J 4 bases, leaving 9 bases between the germline ends. CDR3 nucleotides: TGTGCCAGCAGCTTAGCGCGCAGGGGAGAGACCCAGTACTTC. Amino acids: CASSLARRGETQYF.

This rearrangement joins TRBV11-1 to TRBJ2-2; TRBD2 is a possible D gene (5 bases). Germline CDR1 is SGHAT and CDR2 is FQDESV (reference sequence). The CDR3 runs 16 residues. Trimming took off 5 bases at V and 5 bases at J, with 18 bases between the two ends. CDR3 amino acids: CASSPLRGGRTGELFF. For the CDR3, the DNA is TGTGCCAGCAGCCCTCTCCGTGGAGGTCGGACCGGGGAGCTGTTTTTT.

The V gene is TRBV14, the J gene TRBJ1-2, with D possibly TRBD1 on 6 matching bases. V dropped 4 bases and J dropped 1 base, with 19 bases sitting between them. Germline lookup yields CDR1 SGHDN and CDR2 FVKESK. This CDR3 is 17 amino acids long. CDR3 in amino acids: CASSPTRTVFLNYGYTF. The CDR3 DNA is TGTGCCAGCAGCCCTACCCGGACAGTGTTCCTTAACTATGGCTACACCTTC.

V is TRBV7-2 and J is TRBJ2-7, with 11 bases identical to TRBD2. The germline V gene has CDR1 SGHTA and CDR2 FQGNSA. CDR3 length: 16 amino acids. J lost 4 bases, V lost 3 bases, and 8 bases had no gene match. The CDR3 spells CASSFGTSGEGYEQYF. DNA for the CDR3: TGTGCCAGCAGCTTCGGGACTAGCGGAGAGGGGTACGAGCAGTACTTC. The entire variable domain, with the rest obtained from reference TRBV7-2 and TRBJ2-7, is as follows: GAGVSQSPSNKVTEKGKDVELRCDPISGHTALYWYRQSLGQGLEFLIYFQGNSAPDKSGLPSDRFSAERTGGSVSTLTIQRTQQEDSAVYLCASSFGTSGEGYEQYFGPGTRLTVT.

The chain carries TRBV27 and TRBJ1-4; D not resolved. The germline CDR1 and CDR2 sequences are MNHEY and SMNVEV (reference sequence). V lost 0 bases, J lost 5 bases, and 7 bases lay in between. CDR3 length: 14 amino acids. For the CDR3, the DNA is TGTGCCAGCAGTTTATCGGGAGTAAATGAAAAACTGTTTTTT. Translation gives CASSLSGVNEKLFF.

The chain is built from TRBV6-5 and TRBJ1-2, with 10 bases identical to TRBD1. This CDR3 spans 14 amino acids. The J segment lost 5 bases and the V segment lost 5 bases, leaving 5 bases of the junction unmatched. Looked up from germline, CDR1 is MNHEY and CDR2 is SVGAGI. The CDR3 here is CASSPGQGTYGYTF. The CDR3 DNA reads TGTGCCAGCAGTCCGGGACAGGGGACTTATGGCTACACCTTC.

This chain joins TRBV28 and TRBJ2-1; TRBD2 matches at 11 bases. The CDR3 has 15 residues. CDR1 and CDR2 (germline): MDHEN, SYDVKM. Losses at the gene ends were 3 bases for V and 9 bases for J; bases not matched to a gene: 7. CDR3 nucleotides: TGTGCCAGCAGTTTCTTTAGCGGGAGGGCAGGTGAGCAGTTCTTC. It yields the protein CASSFFSGRAGEQFF.

This sequence joins TRBV28 and TRBJ1-6, with 12 bases identical to TRBD1. The CDR3 runs 16 residues. With 3 bases clipped from V and 10 bases from J, the junction kept 7 bases outside the gene matches. Germline V gives CDR1 MDHEN, CDR2 SYDVKM. The CDR3: CASSFLGTGGGSPLHF. As DNA, the CDR3 is TGTGCCAGCAGTTTCCTCGGGACAGGGGGCGGATCACCCCTCCACTTT.

The rearrangement uses TRBV9 and TRBJ2-2, with 9 bases that match TRBD2. This CDR3 is built from 18 residues. The ends lost 1 base at V and 3 bases at J; junction bases unmatched: 10. The germline CDR1 and CDR2 sequences are SGDLS and YYNGEE. The CDR3, as DNA: TGTGCCAGCAGCGTATCCCTAGCGGGAACGGTTGACACCGGGGAGCTGTTTTTT. Protein: CASSVSLAGTVDTGELFF.

The genes are TRBV4-3 and TRBJ2-3, with D tentatively TRBD2 (6 bases). The CDR3 is 14 residues long. CDR1 is LGHNA, CDR2 YSLEER, per germline. V lost 4 bases and J lost 2, with 10 bases in between. CDR3 in DNA: TGCGCCAGCAGCCTTTCGGGGGTCACAGATACGCAGTATTTT. Residues: CASSLSGVTDTQYF.

The genes are TRBV27 and TRBJ1-2; 10 nucleotides agree with TRBD1. The CDR3 runs to 16 residues. Per the germline V gene, CDR1 is MNHEY and CDR2 is SMNVEV (reference sequence). With V trimmed by 2 bases and J by 4 bases, 7 bases remained unmatched. The CDR3 DNA follows: TGTGCCAGCAGTTTAGGGACAGGGGCAGGATCCTATGGCTACACCTTC. Its protein product is CASSLGTGAGSYGYTF.

The rearrangement links TRBV19 to TRBJ1-5, with TRBD1 as a possible D gene (6 bases). This CDR3 is built from 14 residues. V lost 7 bases and J lost 5, with 15 bases in between. The germline V gene encodes CDR1 LNHDA and CDR2 SQIVND (reference sequence). DNA for the CDR3: TGTGCCAGTAACGGACAGTTCGACCATCAGCCCCAGCATTTT. Amino acids: CASNGQFDHQPQHF.

This clone was recorded a few times. The chain links TRBV5-1 to TRBJ1-6, with 7 bases that match TRBD1. J was trimmed by 5 bases and V by 0 bases; bases with no gene match: 5. This CDR3 has 16 amino acids. Germline loops: CDR1 SGHRS, CDR2 YFSETQ. This chain's CDR3 is CASSLVGTVDNSPLHF. Written as DNA, the CDR3 is TGCGCCAGCAGCTTGGTGGGGACAGTGGATAATTCACCCCTCCACTTT. The whole variable domain, filled in from reference TRBV5-1 and TRBJ1-6, reads KAGVTQTPRYLIKTRGQQVTLSCSPISGHRSVSWYQQTPGQGLQFLFEYFSETQRNKGNFPGRFSGRQFSNSRSEMNVSTLELGDSALYLCASSLVGTVDNSPLHFGNGTRLTVT.

A few counts support this clone. The chain uses TRBV9 and TRBJ1-6; 7 positions agree with TRBD1. This CDR3 is 14 amino acids long. V was pared by 3 bases and J by 5 bases, with 2 bases of the junction left unmatched. Per germline, CDR1 SGDLS and CDR2 YYNGEE. CDR3 in DNA: TGTGCCAGCAGCGGGGGACAGAATAATTCACCCCTCCACTTT. Protein product: CASSGGQNNSPLHF.

This chain uses TRBV12-3 or TRBV12-4 with TRBJ1-2; D is uncertain. V was trimmed by 3 bases and J by 4 bases, leaving 6 bases between them. The CDR3 is made up of 12 amino acids. The CDR3 DNA reads TGTGCCAGCAGTTTCAGCGTCTATGGCTACACCTTC. It specifies CASSFSVYGYTF.

The chain is built from TRBV29-1 and TRBJ2-7; 9 bases line up with TRBD2. V lost 5 bases and J lost 6; bases outside the gene matches: 11. This CDR3 comprises 14 residues. In germline, CDR1 is SQVTM, CDR2 ANQGSEA. The CDR3 protein is CSVTPSGRPREQYF. The DNA for the CDR3 is TGCAGCGTTACACCCAGCGGGAGGCCGCGCGAGCAGTACTTC.

The rearrangement joins TRBV19 to TRBJ1-5; 7 bases fit TRBD1. Unmatched junction bases numbered 7, after V lost 4 bases and J lost 1 base. The germline V gene has CDR1 LNHDA and CDR2 SQIVND (reference sequence). CDR3 length equals 16 residues. The CDR3, as DNA: TGTGCCAGTAGTACAGGGGGGCAGGTGAGCAATCAGCCCCAGCATTTT. This codes for CASSTGGQVSNQPQHF.

In its sample, this clone was seen once. V gene TRBV5-8 combines with J gene TRBJ2-7; 7 positions agree with TRBD1. This CDR3 spans 15 amino acids. Per germline, CDR1 SGHTS and CDR2 YDEGEE. V was clipped by 1 base and J by 0 bases; unmatched bases: 4. The CDR3 region is CASSLTGVFSYEQYF. CDR3 bases: TGTGCCAGCAGCTTGACAGGGGTTTTCTCCTACGAGCAGTACTTC.

V gene TRBV21-1 combines with J gene TRBJ1-5; the D call TRBD1 from the table was never checked on the DNA. TRBV21-1 is a pseudogene. This CDR3 contains 12 residues. The CDR3: CARRKEDSSQHF. DNA of the CDR3: TGTGCCAGAAGAAAGGAGGACAGTTCCCAACATTTT.

This clone occurred many times. The gene calls are TRBV5-1 and TRBJ1-1, with TRBD1 as a possible D gene (5 bases). The CDR3 spans 14 residues. Germline CDR1 and CDR2: SGHRS and YFSETQ. V was trimmed by 4 bases and J by 4 bases, leaving 14 bases between them. CDR3 residues: CASSPSVGGTEAFF. The CDR3 DNA reads as TGCGCCAGCAGCCCCTCCGTCGGGGGCACTGAAGCTTTCTTT.

The chain has TRBV6-5 and TRBJ1-2, with D perhaps TRBD1 (6 bases). V lost 6 bases and J 4 bases, leaving 15 bases between the germline ends. The germline gives CDR1 MNHEY, CDR2 SVGAGI. This CDR3 contains 14 residues. Here the CDR3 reads CASSPDRRTYGYTF. CDR3 nucleotide sequence: TGTGCCAGCAGCCCCGACAGGCGGACCTATGGCTACACCTTC.

The V call is TRBV9, the J call TRBJ2-2, with 10 bases fitting TRBD1. In germline, CDR1 is SGDLS, CDR2 YYNGEE. The CDR3 totals 19 residues. The trim removed 2 bases at V and 0 bases at J, leaving 10 bases unmatched. The CDR3 is CASSVRGQGTFTNTGELFF. The CDR3 DNA sequence: TGTGCCAGCAGCGTTAGGGGACAGGGGACTTTCACGAACACCGGGGAGCTGTTTTTT.

A few counts support this clone. The chain uses TRBV9 and TRBJ1-2; 8 bases are shared with TRBD1. Germline trimming cut 5 bases from V and 4 bases from J; bases unmatched to any gene: 7. Per germline, CDR1 SGDLS and CDR2 YYNGEE. This CDR3 comprises 14 residues. The CDR3, as DNA: TGTGCCAGCAGAGGACAGGGAGGGGGCTATGGCTACACCTTC. Its translation: CASRGQGGGYGYTF.

This chain uses TRBV5-1 with TRBJ1-2; TRBD1 matches at 9 bases. The CDR3 runs 14 residues. V shed 4 bases and J 8 bases; nucleotides not matched to a gene: 9. Germline CDR1 is SGHRS and CDR2 is YFSETQ. The CDR3 DNA follows: TGCGCCAGCAGCCAAACCGAGACAGGGGGGGGCTACACCTTC. It specifies CASSQTETGGGYTF. Using reference TRBV5-1 and TRBJ1-2 for the parts outside the CDR3, the full variable domain is KAGVTQTPRYLIKTRGQQVTLSCSPISGHRSVSWYQQTPGQGLQFLFEYFSETQRNKGNFPGRFSGRQFSNSRSEMNVSTLELGDSALYLCASSQTETGGGYTFGSGTRLTVV.